The present entry profiles one TCR beta chain with its context. This sample was taken from a study of blood T cell repertoires in COVID-19. Study-level background: The origin of the acute and convalescent COVID-19 samples was the United States, Italy and Spain. PBMCs, B-cell-depleted T cells, or T cells were the source of the cDNA or gDNA that made up the material.

There are 15 residues in the CDR3. V lost 0 bases and J 4 bases, leaving 13 bases between the germline ends. Per the germline V gene, CDR1 is SGDLS and CDR2 is YYNGEE. Clones were sequenced by immunoSEQ multiplex PCR, and TCRdb holds only the in-frame ones, with some missing. The top ten hold roughly 48% of the sample, which has around 41,000 clones, under 85% seen once. The receptor was isolated from a woman over 75 with acute or convalescent COVID-19. This chain uses TRBV9 with TRBJ1-1, with no clear D. The specimen was peripheral blood. CDR3 loop: CASSVAMGSITEAFF. The DNA for the CDR3 is TGTGCCAGCAGCGTAGCTATGGGCTCCATCACTGAAGCTTTCTTT. Based on the CDR3 plus reference TRBV9 and TRBJ1-1, the full variable domain is DSGVTQTPKHLITATGQRVTLRCSPRSGDLSVYWYQQSLDQGLQFLIQYYNGEERAKGNILERFSAQQFPDLHSELNLSSLELGDSALYFCASSVAMGSITEAFFGQGTRLTVV.